This T cell receptor (beta chain) came from a study of cytomegalovirus exposure and HLA in healthy donors. The study's findings and limits: Within an earlier analysis, most TCR beta V segments proved productive either about 90% or about 30% of the time. Sequencing depth across donors, presence/absence analyses assumed, was roughly uniform.

PCR was performed using 60 Vbeta and 13 Jbeta primers. TCRdb's table, derived via immunoSEQ multiplex PCR, lists solely in-frame clones and lacks some. Of some 130,000 clones listed, around 83% are singletons. Of note for this clone: Its antigen remains unknown.

Trimming removed 3 bases from V and 5 bases from J; junction bases left unmatched: 6. The CDR3 has 15 amino acids. The germline gives CDR1 SGHDN, CDR2 FVKESK. Sequenced: PBMCs. The clonotype was recovered from a woman in her 30s in good health and CMV-seropositive. The rearrangement uses TRBV14 and TRBJ2-1; 8 positions agree with TRBD2. The CDR3 nucleotides are TGTGCCAGCAGCCAGGGACTAGGTGGGCACAATGAGCAGTTCTTC. Translating gives CASSQGLGGHNEQFF.